Listed below are T cell receptor beta chains from one sample, sequenced in a study of T cells in localized non-small cell lung cancer. The repertoire was sequenced with immunoSEQ multiplex PCR; TCRdb's copy has only in-frame clones and lacks some. The data show 130,000 or so clones, 80% to 90% seen once. The sequencing used peripheral blood, collected before any cancer treatment. The receptors were gathered from a female donor older than 55 with stage I lung adenocarcinoma. CDR3s include the opening cysteine and the closing phenylalanine or tryptophan. D genes are given only for firm matches. Not all rows give a size; the values are once, few, many and, for expanded clones, a class.

TRBJ2-7 . . TRBV5-1 CASSPTAYEQYF TGCGCCAGCAGCCCGACCGCCTACGAGCAGTACTTC
TRBJ2-1 . . TRBV19 CASSIDTARSYNEQFF TGTGCCAGTAGTATAGATACAGCCCGCTCCTACAATGAGCAGTTCTTC
TRBJ1-2 . . TRBV19 CASSFPRRGYTF TGTGCCAGTAGTTTCCCCCGGAGGGGCTACACCTTC
TRBJ1-4 . TRBD1 TRBV6-5 CASSSWTEGAEKLFF TGTGCCAGCAGTTCCTGGACAGAGGGGGCTGAAAAACTGTTTTTT
TRBJ2-7 . TRBD2 TRBV5-4 CASSPGLAGVSYEQYF TGTGCCAGCAGCCCAGGACTAGCGGGAGTGTCGTACGAGCAGTACTTC
TRBJ2-3 few TRBD1 TRBV11-3 CASSPRTGGNTDTQYF TGTGCCAGCAGCCCCCGGACAGGGGGCAATACAGATACGCAGTATTTT
TRBJ2-2 few TRBD1 TRBV27 CASSWQGDTGELFF TGTGCCAGCAGTTGGCAGGGGGACACCGGGGAGCTGTTTTTT
TRBJ2-7 . . TRBV28 CASLGLVSYEQYF TGTGCCAGCCTAGGGCTAGTCTCTTACGAGCAGTACTTC
TRBJ1-5 . . TRBV6-5 CASRDTGSNQPQHF TGTGCCAGCAGAGACACGGGGAGCAATCAGCCCCAGCATTTT
TRBJ2-3 . . TRBV18 CASSPPRQTDTQYF TGTGCCAGCTCACCTCCTCGGCAGACAGATACGCAGTATTTT
TRBJ1-1 . . TRBV19 CASSIRARLTTEAFF TGTGCCAGTAGTATTAGGGCCAGGTTAACCACTGAAGCTTTCTTT
TRBJ2-7 . . TRBV28 CASEDRPSYEQYF TGTGCCAGCGAGGACCGACCATCCTACGAGCAGTACTTC
TRBJ2-2 once . TRBV5-1 CASSLPPGDTGELFF TGCGCCAGCAGCCTACCCCCCGGAGACACCGGGGAGCTGTTTTTT
TRBJ2-6 . . TRBV6-5 CASTPRDGGANVLTF TGTGCCAGCACCCCTCGCGACGGTGGGGCCAACGTCCTGACTTTC
TRBJ1-2 . . TRBV11-2 CASSLDRWSGYTF TGTGCCAGCAGCTTAGATCGTTGGTCTGGCTACACCTTC
TRBJ2-5 few . TRBV6-1 CASSEEGRFGGYLQVTQYF TGTGCCAGCAGTGAAGAGGGGCGCTTTGGTGGTTATTTACAAGTGACCCAGTACTTC